The subject of this entry is one T cell receptor (beta chain). These data originate in a study of T cell changes during pregnancy in multiple sclerosis. Method: immunoSEQ multiplex PCR; TCRdb's copy keeps in-frame clones and lacks some. This table holds 79,000 or so clones, approximately 94% found once. Per the germline V gene, CDR1 is SSHAT and CDR2 is FNYEAQ (reference sequence). The germline V and J ends were trimmed by 1 base and 6 bases, with 6 bases remaining between them. The CDR3 runs 13 residues. Sequencing used CD4+ T cells from peripheral blood mononuclear cells, obtained before pregnancy. The genes are TRBV7-7 and TRBJ2-2, with D unresolved. The TCR sequence derives from a female donor with multiple sclerosis, enrolled in a pregnancy study. CDR3 protein: CASSLGGAGELFF. The CDR3 DNA reads TGTGCCAGCAGCTTAGGAGGAGCCGGGGAGCTGTTTTTT.